The present TCR beta chain was sequenced within a study of CD8+ T cells in alopecia areata. Whole-study findings and limits: Alopecia totalis/universalis scalp especially showed more expanded CD8+ clones than normal scalp. Normal-skin resident alphabeta T cells also appear among scalp sample sequences.

This clone has a handful of counts. Its antigen remains unknown. This CDR3 comprises 12 residues. The junction had 2 bases not matched to a gene; V was cut back by 5 bases and J by 7 bases. Looked up from germline, CDR1 is LNHNV and CDR2 is YYDKDF (reference sequence). The investigators collected lesional scalp punch biopsies and peripheral blood from alopecia areata patients. Sorted populations comprised CD4+ and CD8+ T cells obtained from PBMCs. TCR sequencing used cDNA made by reverse transcription of extracted RNA. Clones were sequenced by immunoSEQ multiplex PCR, and TCRdb holds only the in-frame ones, with some missing. The sample includes around 35,000 clones, approximately 58% of them seen just once.

The source is a human donor with alopecia areata. The chain couples TRBV15 to TRBJ2-7; 10 bases map to TRBD1. The sequencing input was NKG2D-high CD8+ T cells sorted from blood. The CDR3 region is CATSGQGGEQYF. CDR3 in DNA: TGTGCCACCAGCGGACAGGGGGGTGAGCAGTACTTC.